Listed here are 12 T cell receptor beta chains from one sample, sequenced in a study of cytomegalovirus exposure and HLA in healthy donors. Produced via immunoSEQ multiplex PCR; TCRdb's table is partial and in-frame only. The data show roughly 130,000 clones, approximately 84% seen once. Material: PBMCs. The receptors were gathered from a woman under 40 in good health and CMV-seronegative.

This clone has only a few counts. V gene TRBV2 combines with J gene TRBJ2-7, with a tentative D call TRBD2 (6 bases). This CDR3 has 13 residues. V lost 6 bases and J lost 7, with 16 bases in between. Germline values: CDR1 SNHLY, CDR2 FYNNEI. CDR3: CASREGSLREQYF. CDR3 nucleotide sequence: TGTGCCAGCAGGGAGGGCTCGTTGAGAGAGCAGTACTTC.

This rearrangement joins TRBV11-1 to TRBJ2-1; 8 positions agree with TRBD2. The V and J ends lost 4 bases and 7 bases, in that order; junction bases with no gene match: 9. This CDR3 region has 15 residues. Germline-derived CDR1 and CDR2 are SGHAT and FQDESV (reference sequence). The CDR3 loop is CASSSDTLAGNEQFF. As DNA, the CDR3 is TGTGCCAGCAGCTCAGACACCTTAGCGGGGAATGAGCAGTTCTTC.

V usage is TRBV4-2 and J usage is TRBJ2-5; tentatively, D is TRBD2 (5 bases). The V end lost 0 bases, the J end lost 1 base, and 18 bases lay between the germline ends. There are 18 residues in the CDR3. In germline, CDR1 is LGHNA, CDR2 YNFKEQ. CDR3 region: CASSQDQVRAAGQETQYF. CDR3 DNA sequence: TGTGCCAGCAGCCAAGATCAAGTCCGAGCGGCTGGCCAAGAGACCCAGTACTTC.

V is TRBV7-3 and J is TRBJ2-3, with 8 nucleotides matching TRBD2. The length of the CDR3 is 14 residues. CDR1 and CDR2 from the germline V gene are SGHTA and FQGTGA. V gave up 5 bases and J gave up 5 bases; unmatched junction bases: 6. This CDR3 reads CASSPGGHEDTQYF. The CDR3 bases are TGTGCCAGCAGCCCGGGGGGGCATGAAGATACGCAGTATTTT.

V is TRBV4-3 and J is TRBJ1-3; D is unresolved. The germline CDR1 and CDR2 sequences are LGHNA and YSLEER. Trimming removed 0 bases from V and 0 bases from J, with 9 bases in between. The CDR3 runs to 16 residues. CDR3 residues: CASSQDRAISGNTIYF. The CDR3 bases are TGCGCCAGCAGCCAAGATCGAGCCATCTCTGGAAACACCATATATTTT.

The V call is TRBV7-7, the J call TRBJ2-5, with 8 bases that match TRBD1. CDR1 and CDR2 from the germline V gene are SSHAT and FNYEAQ (reference sequence). After removal of 5 bases from V and 5 bases from J, the junction contained 7 bases not matched to a gene. The CDR3 totals 14 residues. The CDR3 region is CASSPTGVGETQYF. Written as DNA, the CDR3 is TGTGCCAGCAGCCCGACAGGGGTCGGGGAGACCCAGTACTTC.

A word on this clone: Other DNA sequences within the sample encode an identical CDR3. V usage is TRBV7-3 and J usage is TRBJ2-3; the D gene is possibly TRBD1 (5 bases). V lost 2 bases, J lost 0 bases, and 6 bases lay in between. The CDR3 extends over 14 amino acids. From germline, CDR1 is SGHTA and CDR2 FQGTGA. The CDR3 region has the DNA TGTGCCAGCAGCTTAGACAGTAGCACAGATACGCAGTATTTT. It translates to CASSLDSSTDTQYF. Using reference TRBV7-3 and TRBJ2-3 for the parts outside the CDR3, the full variable domain is GAGVSQTPSNKVTEKGKYVELRCDPISGHTALYWYRQSLGQGPEFLIYFQGTGAADDSGLPNDRFFAVRPEGSVSTLKIQRTERGDSAVYLCASSLDSSTDTQYFGPGTRLTVL.

V usage is TRBV6-1 and J usage is TRBJ2-1; the match to TRBD2 covers 8 bases. Unmatched junction bases numbered 10, after V lost 2 bases and J lost 10 bases. This CDR3 is 15 amino acids long. In germline, CDR1 is MNHNS, CDR2 SASEGT. CDR3 sequence: CASSELGGARSEQFF. DNA of the CDR3: TGTGCCAGCAGTGAACTCGGGGGGGCCCGTTCGGAGCAGTTCTTC.

The gene calls are TRBV6-1 and TRBJ2-1, with 9 bases lining up with TRBD2. This CDR3 spans 15 amino acids. CDR1 and CDR2 (germline): MNHNS, SASEGT. The junction had 6 bases not matched to a gene; V was cut back by 3 bases and J by 6 bases. CDR3 in DNA: TGTGCCAGCAGTGAGGAAGCGGGGGGCTCCAATGAGCAGTTCTTC. Translation: CASSEEAGGSNEQFF.

V and J are TRBV9 and TRBJ2-1, with 8 bases lining up with TRBD2. V was clipped by 3 bases and J by 7 bases; unmatched bases: 18. Germline V lookup: CDR1 SGDLS, CDR2 YYNGEE. The CDR3 has 18 amino acids. The CDR3 DNA is TGTGCCAGCAGCGCCACCCTTGGGGGCGGCGGGGGGACAAATGAGCAGTTCTTC. This encodes CASSATLGGGGGTNEQFF.

The gene calls are TRBV5-4 and TRBJ1-2; D gene unclear. V lost 0 bases, J lost 4 bases, and 16 bases lay in between. The CDR3 consists of 16 residues. CDR1 is SGHNT and CDR2 is YYREEE in the germline V gene (reference sequence). As DNA, the CDR3 is TGTGCCAGCAGCTTGGCGTCTCGGGGATTGGGCTATGGCTACACCTTC. Protein product: CASSLASRGLGYGYTF.

The J gene is TRBJ2-6, the V gene TRBV18; TRBD2 might be the D (6 bases). V was shortened by 3 bases and J by 2 bases, with 11 bases between the two germline ends. The length of the CDR3 is 16 residues. The germline V gene encodes CDR1 KGHSH and CDR2 LQKENI. CDR3 bases: TGTGCCAGCTCACCGGTCGGGGAGGCTGGGGCCAACGTCCTGACTTTC. Translating it yields CASSPVGEAGANVLTF.